This T cell receptor (beta chain) was found in a study of CD8+CD57+ T cells in acquired aplastic anemia. Sequencing was done on patients that had shown CD8+CD57+ cell expansion by flow cytometry. For CDR3 and TCR beta VDJ profiling, genomic DNA was the template used. TCRdb reprocessed the reads via MiXCR and lists one record per CDR3 protein. Seen here are 150,000 to 160,000 distinct CDR3 sequences, roughly 49% observed once, and the top ten hold roughly 12%. Germline CDR1 and CDR2: LNHDA and SQIVND (reference sequence). V was shortened by 5 bases and J by 5 bases, with 12 bases between the two germline ends. The CDR3 consists of 13 residues. This clonotype came up a few times.

Sequenced sample: sorted CD4+, CD8+, or CD8+CD57+ T cells (not recorded which) from PBMCs. This receptor was taken from a human donor with aplastic anemia. The chain couples TRBV19 to TRBJ1-2; weak D call: TRBD1 (6 bases). CDR3 loop: CASSQGSWYGYTF. The CDR3 nucleotides are TGTGCCAGTAGTCAGGGGTCGTGGTATGGCTACACCTTC.